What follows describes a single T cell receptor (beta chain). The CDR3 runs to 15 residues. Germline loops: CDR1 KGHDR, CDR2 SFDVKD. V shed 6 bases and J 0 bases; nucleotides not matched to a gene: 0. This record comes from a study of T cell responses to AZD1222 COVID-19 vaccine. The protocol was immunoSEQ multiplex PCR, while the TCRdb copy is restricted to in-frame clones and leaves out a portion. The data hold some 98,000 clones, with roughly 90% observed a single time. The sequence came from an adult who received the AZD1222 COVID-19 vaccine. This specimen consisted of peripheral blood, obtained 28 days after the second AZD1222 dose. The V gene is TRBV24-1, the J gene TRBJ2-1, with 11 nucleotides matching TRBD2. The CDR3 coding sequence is TGTGCCACCAGTACTAGCGGGAGCTCCTACAATGAGCAGTTCTTC. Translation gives CATSTSGSSYNEQFF.